This TCR beta chain was recorded in a study of technical replicates of blood from a handful of donors. Germline CDR1 is SGHTA and CDR2 is FQGNSA. The CDR3 length is 14 residues. The junction had 3 bases not matched to a gene; V was cut back by 3 bases and J by 5 bases. Profiled with immunoSEQ multiplex PCR; TCRdb holds only in-frame clones, not every one. The sample consists of tens of thousands of clones, roughly 90% of them appearing once. The J gene is TRBJ2-1, the V gene TRBV7-2, with 8 positions matching TRBD2. The clonotype comes from a human donor in good health. Some clones in this sample may be carry-over from other donors' samples. Material: PBMCs. For the CDR3, the DNA is TGTGCCAGCAGCTTTACGGGAGGGGACAATGAGCAGTTCTTC. This gives the protein CASSFTGGDNEQFF.